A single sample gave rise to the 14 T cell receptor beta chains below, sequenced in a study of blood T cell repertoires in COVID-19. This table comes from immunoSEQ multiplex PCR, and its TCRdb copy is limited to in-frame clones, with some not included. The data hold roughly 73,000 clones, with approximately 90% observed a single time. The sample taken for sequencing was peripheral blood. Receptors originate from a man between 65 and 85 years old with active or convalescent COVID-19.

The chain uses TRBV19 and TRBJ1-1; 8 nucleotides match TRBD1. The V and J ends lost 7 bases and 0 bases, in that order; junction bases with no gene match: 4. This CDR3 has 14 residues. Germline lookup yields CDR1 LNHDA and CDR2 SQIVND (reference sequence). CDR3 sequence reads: CASTETGVNTEAFF. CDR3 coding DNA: TGTGCCAGTACGGAGACAGGGGTGAACACTGAAGCTTTCTTT. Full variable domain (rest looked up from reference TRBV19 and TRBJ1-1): DGGITQSPKYLFRKEGQNVTLSCEQNLNHDAMYWYRQDPGQGLRLIYYSQIVNDFQKGDIAEGYSVSREKKESFPLTVTSAQKNPTAFYLCASTETGVNTEAFFGQGTRLTVV.

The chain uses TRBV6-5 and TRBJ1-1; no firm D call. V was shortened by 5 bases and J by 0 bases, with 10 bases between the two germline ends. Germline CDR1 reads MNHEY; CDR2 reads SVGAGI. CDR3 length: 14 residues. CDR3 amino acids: CASSKDGVNTEAFF. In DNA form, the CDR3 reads TGTGCCAGCAGTAAGGACGGGGTGAACACTGAAGCTTTCTTT.

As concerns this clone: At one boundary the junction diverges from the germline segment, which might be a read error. DNA of the CDR3: TGTGCCAGCAACTTGGAGGGGGCATCCTACGAGCAGTACTTC. This codes for CASNLEGASYEQYF. V gene TRBV5-4 combines with J gene TRBJ2-7, with a tentative D call TRBD1 (7 bases). The CDR3 has 14 amino acids. CDR1 is SGHNT and CDR2 is YYREEE in the germline V gene (reference sequence).

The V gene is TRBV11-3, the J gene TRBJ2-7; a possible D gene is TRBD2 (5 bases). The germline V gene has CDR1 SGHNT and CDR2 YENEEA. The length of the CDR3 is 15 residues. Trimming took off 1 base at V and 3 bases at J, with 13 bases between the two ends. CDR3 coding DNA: TGTGCCAGCAGCTTAGGGGCGGGTCCGTACTACGAGCAGTACTTC. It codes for CASSLGAGPYYEQYF. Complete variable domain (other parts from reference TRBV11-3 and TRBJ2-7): EAGVVQSPRYKIIEKKQPVAFWCNPISGHNTLYWYLQNLGQGPELLIRYENEEAVDDSQLPKDRFSAERLKGVDSTLKIQPAELGDSAVYLCASSLGAGPYYEQYFGPGTRLTVT.

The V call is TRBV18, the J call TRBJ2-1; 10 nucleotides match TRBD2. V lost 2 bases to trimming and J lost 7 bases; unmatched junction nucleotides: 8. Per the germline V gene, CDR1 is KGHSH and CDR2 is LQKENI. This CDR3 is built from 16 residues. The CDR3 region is CASSPLGTSGTNEQFF. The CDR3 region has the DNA TGTGCCAGCTCACCATTGGGTACTAGCGGGACTAATGAGCAGTTCTTC.

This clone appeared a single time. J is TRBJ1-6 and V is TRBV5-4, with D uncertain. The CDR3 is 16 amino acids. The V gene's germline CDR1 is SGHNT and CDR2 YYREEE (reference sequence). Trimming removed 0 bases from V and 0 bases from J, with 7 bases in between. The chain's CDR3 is CASSLDGSSYNSPLHF. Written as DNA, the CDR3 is TGTGCCAGCAGCTTGGATGGGAGCTCCTATAATTCACCCCTCCACTTT.

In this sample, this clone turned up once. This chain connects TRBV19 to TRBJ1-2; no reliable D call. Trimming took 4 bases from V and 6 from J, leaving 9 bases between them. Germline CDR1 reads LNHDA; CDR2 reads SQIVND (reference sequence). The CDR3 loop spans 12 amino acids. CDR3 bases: TGTGCCAGTAGTACCCAGGTTAATGGCTACACCTTC. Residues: CASSTQVNGYTF.

CDR3: CASKIPGNTGELFF. The CDR3 DNA reads TGTGCCAGTAAAATCCCAGGGAATACCGGGGAGCTGTTTTTT. This chain joins TRBV28 and TRBJ2-2; a possible D gene is TRBD1 (5 bases). The CDR3 is made up of 14 amino acids. CDR1 is MDHEN and CDR2 is SYDVKM in the germline V gene. The germline V and J ends were trimmed by 9 bases and 5 bases, with 16 bases remaining between them.

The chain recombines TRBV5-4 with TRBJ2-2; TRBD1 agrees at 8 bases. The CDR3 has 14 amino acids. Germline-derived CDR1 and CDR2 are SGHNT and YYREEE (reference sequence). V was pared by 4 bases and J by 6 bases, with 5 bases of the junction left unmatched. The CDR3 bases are TGTGCCAGCAGCCCGGACAGGGTTGCCGGGGAGCTGTTTTTT. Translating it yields CASSPDRVAGELFF.

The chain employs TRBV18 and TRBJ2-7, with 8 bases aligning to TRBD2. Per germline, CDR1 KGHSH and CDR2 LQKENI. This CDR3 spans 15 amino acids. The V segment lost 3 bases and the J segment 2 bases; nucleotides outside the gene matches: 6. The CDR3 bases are TGTGCCAGCTCACCTAGCGGGACAACGACCTACGAGCAGTACTTC. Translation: CASSPSGTTTYEQYF.

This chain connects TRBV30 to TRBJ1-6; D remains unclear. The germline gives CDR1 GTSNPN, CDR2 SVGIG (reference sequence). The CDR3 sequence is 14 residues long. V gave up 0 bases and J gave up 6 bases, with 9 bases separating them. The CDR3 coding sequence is TGTGCCTGGAGTGTACTAGATGGTAATTCACCCCTCCACTTT. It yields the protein CAWSVLDGNSPLHF.

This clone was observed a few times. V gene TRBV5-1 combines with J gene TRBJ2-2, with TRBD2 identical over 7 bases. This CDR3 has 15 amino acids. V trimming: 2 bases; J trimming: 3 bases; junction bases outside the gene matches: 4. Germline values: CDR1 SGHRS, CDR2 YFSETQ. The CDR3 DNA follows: TGCGCCAGCAGCTTTAGCGGGTTAGACACCGGGGAGCTGTTTTTT. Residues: CASSFSGLDTGELFF.

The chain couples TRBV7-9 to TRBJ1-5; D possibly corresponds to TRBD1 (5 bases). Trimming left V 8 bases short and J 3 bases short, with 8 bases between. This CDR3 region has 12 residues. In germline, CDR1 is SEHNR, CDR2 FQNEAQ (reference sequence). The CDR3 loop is CASQGDNQPQHF. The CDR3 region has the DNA TGTGCCAGCCAGGGCGACAATCAGCCCCAGCATTTT.

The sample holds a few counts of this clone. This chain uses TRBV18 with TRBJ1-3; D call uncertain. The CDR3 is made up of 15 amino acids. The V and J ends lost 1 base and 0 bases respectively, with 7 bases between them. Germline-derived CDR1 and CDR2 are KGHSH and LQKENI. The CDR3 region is CASSPQGDSGNTIYF. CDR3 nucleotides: TGTGCCAGCTCACCACAGGGAGACTCTGGAAACACCATATATTTT.